Described below is a single TCR beta chain sequence and its context. Antigen unknown. The sample comes from a study of cytomegalovirus exposure and HLA in healthy donors. At the level of the study: Of several hundred genotyped donors, about 80% clustered with self-reported Caucasian donors. Study observations and caveats: The classifier was said to identify cytomegalovirus status with high specificity and sensitivity.

The CDR3 totals 15 residues. In germline, CDR1 is SGHRS, CDR2 YFSETQ. After removal of 0 bases from V and 6 bases from J, the junction contained 6 bases not matched to a gene. The study ran its PCR with 60 Vbeta and 13 Jbeta primers. Generated by immunoSEQ multiplex PCR, the TCRdb table keeps only in-frame clones and is missing some. Among around 93,000 clones listed, roughly 63% were seen once. The receptor comes from a boy aged 5-17 years in good health and CMV-seropositive. Specimen: PBMCs. The chain joins TRBV5-1 to TRBJ1-1, with 9 bases lining up with TRBD1. As DNA, the CDR3 is TGCGCCAGCAGCTTGGATAGGACAGGGGTGGCTGAAGCTTTCTTT. Translated: CASSLDRTGVAEAFF.